One sample yielded the 23 T cell receptor beta chains listed below, sequenced in a study of T cell repertoires in cytomegalovirus infection. TCRdb redid the calling of the reads with MiXCR, one entry per CDR3 protein. In the table there are around 310,000 distinct CDR3 sequences, approximately 32% of which are singletons. Their specific antigens are unknown. Specimen: cultured PBMCs, collected from culture after CMV antigen stimulation. The origin of the receptors is a human donor in good health (CMV status not recorded). Some clones in this sample may be carry-over from other donors' samples.

The chain uses TRBV24-1 and TRBJ2-3; D not certain. CDR3 length equals 14 residues. Germline V gene lookup returns CDR1 KGHDR and CDR2 SFDVKD. V was pared by 9 bases and J by 4 bases, with 16 bases between. This CDR3 is CATSFDGNSDTQYF. CDR3 nucleotide sequence: TGTGCCACCTCCTTCGACGGTAATTCAGATACGCAGTATTTT.

This clonotype was recorded a few times. The chain combines TRBV2 with TRBJ1-2; 8 nucleotides agree with TRBD1. The CDR3 spans 15 residues. The germline gives CDR1 SNHLY, CDR2 FYNNEI. Losses at the gene ends were 4 bases for V and 3 bases for J; bases not matched to a gene: 7. The CDR3 loop reads CASSGSPTGDYGYTF. Here the CDR3 DNA reads TGTGCCAGCAGTGGAAGCCCGACAGGGGACTATGGCTACACCTTC. Using reference TRBV2 and TRBJ1-2 for the parts outside the CDR3, the full variable domain is EPEVTQTPSHQVTQMGQEVILRCVPISNHLYFYWYRQILGQKVEFLVSFYNNEISEKSEIFDDQFSVERPDGSNFTLKIRSTKLEDSAMYFCASSGSPTGDYGYTFGSGTRLTVV.

This clonotype occurred many times. J is TRBJ1-3 and V is TRBV6-1, with 11 bases that match TRBD1. J lost 7 bases, V lost 10 bases, and 6 bases had no gene match. This CDR3 comprises 13 residues. Germline CDR1 is MNHNS and CDR2 is SASEGT. The CDR3 loop is CATCRDRGNTIYF. CDR3 coding DNA: TGTGCCACCTGCCGGGACAGGGGGAACACCATATATTTT.

The CDR3 sequence is CATSDLLGIQHF. CDR3 nucleotides: TGTGCCACCAGTGATTTATTGGGGATCCAGCATTTT. The genes are TRBV24-1 and TRBJ1-5; D not resolved. Per germline, CDR1 KGHDR and CDR2 SFDVKD. The CDR3 runs to 12 residues. Trimming pared 1 base from V and 12 bases from J, leaving 9 bases between.

This clonotype has just a few counts. This chain connects TRBV19 to TRBJ2-7; possibly TRBD1 for D (5 bases). The germline V and J ends were trimmed by 7 bases and 2 bases, with 18 bases remaining between them. Germline V CDR1 and CDR2: LNHDA, SQIVND (reference sequence). The CDR3 contains 15 residues. DNA for the CDR3: TGTGCCAGTAAACCCGGAAGGGGCCATCCCTACGAGCAGTACTTC. This encodes CASKPGRGHPYEQYF.

The rearrangement joins TRBV19 to TRBJ1-2; D is ambiguous. The CDR3 extends over 16 amino acids. Trimming cost V 5 bases and J 5 bases, with 21 bases left between them. Germline loops: CDR1 LNHDA, CDR2 SQIVND (reference sequence). CDR3 sequence: CASSPGVAGAIYGYTF. The CDR3 bases are TGTGCCAGTAGTCCCGGGGTAGCGGGAGCAATTTATGGCTACACCTTC.

The rearrangement joins TRBV19 to TRBJ1-5, with D uncertain. Trimming stripped 2 bases from V and 0 bases from J, with 11 bases between. The CDR3 is 16 residues long. The germline V gene has CDR1 LNHDA and CDR2 SQIVND (reference sequence). CDR3 protein: CASSIRAAYSNQPQHF. The CDR3, as DNA: TGTGCCAGTAGTATACGGGCAGCTTATAGCAATCAGCCCCAGCATTTT.

The V gene is TRBV6-6, the J gene TRBJ2-2; D gene unclear. This CDR3 contains 14 residues. Germline values: CDR1 MNHNY, CDR2 SVGAGI (reference sequence). Trimming removed 4 bases at V and 6 bases at J, with 12 bases between. The CDR3 DNA is TGTGCCAGCAGTTCTACGGGTCCCCCCGGGGAGCTGTTTTTT. Its protein product is CASSSTGPPGELFF.

This clonotype was counted between two and nine times. This chain connects TRBV12-3 or TRBV12-4 to TRBJ1-2; weak D call: TRBD1 (6 bases). V was shortened by 0 bases and J by 10 bases, with 12 bases between the two germline ends. The CDR3 is 13 residues long. CDR3 amino acids: CASSLARGASYTF. CDR3 coding DNA: TGTGCCAGCAGTTTAGCGCGGGGGGCTTCCTACACCTTC.

A few counts support this clonotype. The chain employs TRBV5-4 and TRBJ1-1; D perhaps matches TRBD1 (5 bases). Deletions cut 0 bases from V and 8 bases from J, with 11 bases between. The CDR3 spans 13 residues. Germline-derived CDR1 and CDR2 are SGHNT and YYREEE (reference sequence). The CDR3 here is CASSLGPDREAFF. In DNA, the CDR3 is TGTGCCAGCAGCTTGGGACCCGACAGAGAAGCTTTCTTT.

This clonotype showed up just a few times. The rearrangement joins TRBV6-1 to TRBJ2-1, with D possibly being TRBD1 (5 bases). This CDR3 is built from 12 residues. From germline, CDR1 is MNHNS and CDR2 SASEGT. Trimming pared 6 bases from V and 7 bases from J, leaving 10 bases between. CDR3 DNA: TGTGCCAGCAGCGAAAGGGGTAATGAGCAGTTCTTC. It is translated as CASSERGNEQFF.

The genes are TRBV6-2 or TRBV6-3 and TRBJ2-1; D is perhaps TRBD2 (6 bases). The CDR3 spans 15 residues. V was pared by 7 bases and J by 2 bases, with 15 bases between. In germline, CDR1 is MNHEY, CDR2 SVGEGT. The CDR3 loop is CASTLDGGTYNEQFF. CDR3 coding DNA: TGTGCCAGCACCCTAGACGGGGGAACCTACAATGAGCAGTTCTTC.

V is TRBV7-4 and J is TRBJ1-1; D is unclear. The CDR3 is 12 amino acids. CDR1 and CDR2 from the germline V gene are SGHVT and SQSDAQ. The germline V and J ends were trimmed by 2 bases and 10 bases, with 11 bases remaining between them. The CDR3 loop reads CASSLLTPRAFF. The CDR3, as DNA: TGTGCCAGCAGCTTATTGACTCCCAGAGCTTTCTTT.

The chain couples TRBV29-1 to TRBJ2-5; 7 bases line up with TRBD2. The CDR3 spans 15 residues. CDR1 and CDR2 (germline): SQVTM, ANQGSEA. The J segment lost 1 base and the V segment lost 6 bases, leaving 11 bases of the junction unmatched. CDR3 protein: CSVRETSPVQETQYF. CDR3 nucleotide sequence: TGCAGCGTGCGGGAGACTAGTCCCGTCCAAGAGACCCAGTACTTC.

The chain is built from TRBV5-1 and TRBJ2-5, with TRBD2 identical over 7 bases. Germline CDR1 reads SGHRS; CDR2 reads YFSETQ. This CDR3 is 15 amino acids long. J was trimmed by 5 bases and V by 1 base; bases with no gene match: 8. The CDR3 sequence: CASSLSGTPGETQYF. The CDR3 region has the DNA TGCGCCAGCAGCTTGAGCGGGACCCCGGGGGAGACCCAGTACTTC.

The gene calls are TRBV30 and TRBJ2-7; the D gene is possibly TRBD2 (6 bases). Per the germline V gene, CDR1 is GTSNPN and CDR2 is SVGIG (reference sequence). V lost 1 base and J 1 base, leaving 17 bases between the germline ends. The CDR3 covers 16 residues. CDR3 DNA sequence: TGTGCCTGGAGTGATCCCCAGACTAGAGGGTCCTACGAGCAGTACTTC. Translated: CAWSDPQTRGSYEQYF.

The rearrangement joins TRBV5-1 to TRBJ1-5; 7 nucleotides match TRBD1. The ends lost 0 bases at V and 3 bases at J; junction bases unmatched: 9. Germline CDR1 and CDR2: SGHRS and YFSETQ. CDR3 size: 17 residues. DNA of the CDR3: TGCGCCAGCAGCTTGGGACAGGGAGGGGGCCTCAATCAGCCCCAGCATTTT. Protein: CASSLGQGGGLNQPQHF.

The J gene is TRBJ1-1, the V gene TRBV29-1, with D unclear. Germline V gene lookup returns CDR1 SQVTM and CDR2 ANQGSEA. V dropped 4 bases and J dropped 1 base, with 10 bases sitting between them. This CDR3 is built from 13 residues. For the CDR3, the DNA is TGCAGCGTTGGAGGGAGAAGGAACACTGAAGCTTTCTTT. This encodes CSVGGRRNTEAFF.

For the CDR3, the DNA is TGTGCCAGCAGACGGAAACGAGGACTAGCACCGATTGTGGATACGCAGTATTTT. Translating gives CASRRKRGLAPIVDTQYF. J is TRBJ2-3 and V is TRBV27, with 8 bases matching TRBD2. This CDR3 region has 18 residues. Germline lookup yields CDR1 MNHEY and CDR2 SMNVEV (reference sequence). V trimming: 6 bases; J trimming: 6 bases; junction bases outside the gene matches: 20.

Of note for this clonotype: Germline is not matched at one junction end, which may reflect a read error. J is TRBJ2-1 and V is TRBV7-6; 7 bases align to TRBD1. Germline assignment: CDR1 SGHVS and CDR2 FNYEAQ. The CDR3 covers 16 residues. The CDR3 loop reads CASSPRQGGMYNEQLF. The CDR3 region has the DNA TGTGCCAGCAGCCCTCGACAGGGTGGGATGTACAATGAGCAGTTATTC.

J is TRBJ2-1 and V is TRBV27, with a tentative D call TRBD2 (5 bases). Per germline, CDR1 MNHEY and CDR2 SMNVEV (reference sequence). CDR3 size: 15 residues. With 8 bases removed from V and 0 bases from J, the gap between germline ends came to 14 bases. The CDR3 DNA sequence: TGTGCCAGCGAACACGGGGTTAGCTCCTACAATGAGCAGTTCTTC. Its translation is CASEHGVSSYNEQFF.

This chain uses TRBV20-1 with TRBJ1-6, with 9 bases identical to TRBD1. Germline loops: CDR1 DFQATT, CDR2 SNEGSKA (reference sequence). V dropped 5 bases and J dropped 9; count of bases not matched to a gene: 8. There are 14 residues in the CDR3. The CDR3 DNA is TGCAGTGCTGCCCGGGACAGGGACAGTTCACCCCTCCACTTT. Residues: CSAARDRDSSPLHF.

In DNA form, the CDR3 reads TGTGCCAGCAGTGTAGAGGGACTCTCCTACAATGAGCAGTTCTTC. Translated: CASSVEGLSYNEQFF. The chain combines TRBV2 with TRBJ2-1, with D possibly being TRBD2 (6 bases). Germline CDR1 reads SNHLY; CDR2 reads FYNNEI. This CDR3 has 15 amino acids. The V and J ends lost 4 bases and 0 bases respectively, with 10 bases between them.